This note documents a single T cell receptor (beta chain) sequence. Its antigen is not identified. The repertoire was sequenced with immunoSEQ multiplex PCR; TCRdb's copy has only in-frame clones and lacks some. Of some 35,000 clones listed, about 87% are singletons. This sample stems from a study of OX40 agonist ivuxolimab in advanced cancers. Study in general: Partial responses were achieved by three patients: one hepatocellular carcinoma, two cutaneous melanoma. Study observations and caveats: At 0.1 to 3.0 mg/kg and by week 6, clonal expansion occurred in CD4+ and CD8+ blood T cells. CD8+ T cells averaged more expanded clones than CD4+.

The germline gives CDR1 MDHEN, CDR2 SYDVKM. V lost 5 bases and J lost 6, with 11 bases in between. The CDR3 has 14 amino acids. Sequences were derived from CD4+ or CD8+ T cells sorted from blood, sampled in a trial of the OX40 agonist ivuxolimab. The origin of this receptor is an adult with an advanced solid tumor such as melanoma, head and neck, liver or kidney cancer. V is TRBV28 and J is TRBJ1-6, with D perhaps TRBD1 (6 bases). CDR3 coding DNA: TGTGCCAGCAGTCTAGGACAGCTTAATTCACCCCTCCACTTT. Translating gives CASSLGQLNSPLHF. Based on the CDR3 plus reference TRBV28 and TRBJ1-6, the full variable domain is DVKVTQSSRYLVKRTGEKVFLECVQDMDHENMFWYRQDPGLGLRLIYFSYDVKMKEKGDIPEGYSVSREKKERFSLILESASTNQTSMYLCASSLGQLNSPLHFGNGTRLTVT.